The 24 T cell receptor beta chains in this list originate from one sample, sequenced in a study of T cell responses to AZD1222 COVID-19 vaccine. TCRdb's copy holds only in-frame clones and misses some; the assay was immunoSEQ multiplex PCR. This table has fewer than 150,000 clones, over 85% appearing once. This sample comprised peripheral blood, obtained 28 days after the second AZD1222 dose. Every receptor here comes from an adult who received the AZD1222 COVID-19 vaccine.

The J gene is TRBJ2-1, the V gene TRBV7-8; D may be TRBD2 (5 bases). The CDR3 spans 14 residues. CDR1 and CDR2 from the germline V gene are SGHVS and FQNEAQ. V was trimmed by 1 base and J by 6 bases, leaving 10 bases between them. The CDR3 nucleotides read TGTGCCAGCAGCTTAGGGAGGTGGGGCAATGAGCAGTTCTTC. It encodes CASSLGRWGNEQFF.

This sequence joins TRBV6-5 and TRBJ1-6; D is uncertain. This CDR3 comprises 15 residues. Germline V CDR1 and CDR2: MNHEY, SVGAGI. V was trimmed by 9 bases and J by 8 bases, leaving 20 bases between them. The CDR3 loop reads CASREIAVSDSPLHF. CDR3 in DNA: TGTGCCAGTCGGGAGATAGCCGTTTCGGATTCACCCCTCCACTTT.

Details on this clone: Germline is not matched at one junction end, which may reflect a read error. DNA for the CDR3: TGTGCCAGCAGTTTTGGTACAAGGAAGGTGGACTTC. Its translation is CASSFGTRKVDF. V is TRBV28 and J is TRBJ2-5; D gene unclear. The CDR3 loop spans 12 amino acids. CDR1 MDHEN and CDR2 SYDVKM come from the germline V gene.

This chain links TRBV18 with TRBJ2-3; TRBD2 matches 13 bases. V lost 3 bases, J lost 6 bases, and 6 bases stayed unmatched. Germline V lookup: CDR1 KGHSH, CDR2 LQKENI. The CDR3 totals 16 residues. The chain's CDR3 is CASSPATSGGTDTQYF. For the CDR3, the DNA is TGTGCCAGCTCACCGGCGACTAGCGGGGGGACTGATACGCAGTATTTT.

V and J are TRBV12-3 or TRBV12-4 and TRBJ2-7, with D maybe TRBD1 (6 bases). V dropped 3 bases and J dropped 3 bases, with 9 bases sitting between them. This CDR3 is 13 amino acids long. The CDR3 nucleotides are TGTGCCAGCAGTTTCCCAGGGGACTACGAGCAGTACTTC. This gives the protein CASSFPGDYEQYF.

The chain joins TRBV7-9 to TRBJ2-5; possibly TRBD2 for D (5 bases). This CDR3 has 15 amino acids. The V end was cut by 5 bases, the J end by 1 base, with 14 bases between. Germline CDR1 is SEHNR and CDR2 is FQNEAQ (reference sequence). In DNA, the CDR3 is TGTGCCAGCAGCCCAACTTCCAGCGGCCAAGAGACCCAGTACTTC. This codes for CASSPTSSGQETQYF.

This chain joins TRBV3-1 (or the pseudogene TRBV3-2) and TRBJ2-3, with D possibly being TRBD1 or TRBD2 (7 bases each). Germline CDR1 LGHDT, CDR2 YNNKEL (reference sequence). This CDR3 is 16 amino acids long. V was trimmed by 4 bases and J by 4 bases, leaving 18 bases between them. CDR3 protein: CASSPRGGFGADTQYF. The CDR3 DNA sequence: TGTGCCAGCAGCCCCAGGGGGGGGTTCGGGGCAGATACGCAGTATTTT.

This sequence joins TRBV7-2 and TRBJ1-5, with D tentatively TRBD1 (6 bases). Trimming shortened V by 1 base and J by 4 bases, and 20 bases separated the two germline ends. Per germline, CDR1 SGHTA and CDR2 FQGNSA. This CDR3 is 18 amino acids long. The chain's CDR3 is CASSLGSPQTGGNQPQHF. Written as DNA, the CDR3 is TGTGCCAGCAGCTTAGGTAGTCCCCAGACAGGTGGGAATCAGCCCCAGCATTTT.

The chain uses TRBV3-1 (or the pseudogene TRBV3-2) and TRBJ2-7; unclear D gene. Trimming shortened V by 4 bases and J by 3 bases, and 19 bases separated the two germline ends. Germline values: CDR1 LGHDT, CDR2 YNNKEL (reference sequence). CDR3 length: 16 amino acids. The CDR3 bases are TGTGCCAGCAGCCCCATACGACGCAGTAGTTTCTACGAGCAGTACTTC. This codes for CASSPIRRSSFYEQYF.

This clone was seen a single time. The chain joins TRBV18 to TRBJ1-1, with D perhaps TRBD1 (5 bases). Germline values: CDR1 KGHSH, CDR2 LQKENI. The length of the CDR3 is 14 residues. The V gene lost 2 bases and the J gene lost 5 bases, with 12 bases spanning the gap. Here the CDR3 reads CASSPRTRETEAFF. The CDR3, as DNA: TGTGCCAGCTCACCAAGGACACGGGAAACTGAAGCTTTCTTT.

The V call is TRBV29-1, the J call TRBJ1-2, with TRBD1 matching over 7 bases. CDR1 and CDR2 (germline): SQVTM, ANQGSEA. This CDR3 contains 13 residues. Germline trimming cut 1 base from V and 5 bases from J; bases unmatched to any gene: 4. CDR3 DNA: TGCAGCGTTGAAGTTGGGACAGTGTATGGCTACACCTTC. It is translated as CSVEVGTVYGYTF.

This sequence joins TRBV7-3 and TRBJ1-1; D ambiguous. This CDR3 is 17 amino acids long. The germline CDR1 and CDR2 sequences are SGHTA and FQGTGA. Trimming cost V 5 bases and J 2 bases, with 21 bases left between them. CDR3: CASSKKVGCPINTEAFF. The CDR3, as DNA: TGTGCCAGCAGCAAAAAGGTAGGGTGCCCGATAAACACTGAAGCTTTCTTT.

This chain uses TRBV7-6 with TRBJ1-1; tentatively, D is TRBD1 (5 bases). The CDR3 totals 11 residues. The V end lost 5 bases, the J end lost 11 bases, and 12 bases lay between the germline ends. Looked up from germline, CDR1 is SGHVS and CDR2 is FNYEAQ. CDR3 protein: CASSAGNGAFF. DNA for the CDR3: TGTGCCAGCAGCGCAGGGAACGGGGCTTTCTTT.

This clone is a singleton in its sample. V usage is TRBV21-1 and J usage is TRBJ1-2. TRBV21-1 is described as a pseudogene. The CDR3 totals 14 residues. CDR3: CASSRGTFDYGYTF. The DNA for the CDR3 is TGTGCCAGCAGCCGGGGCACCTTTGACTATGGCTACACCTTC.

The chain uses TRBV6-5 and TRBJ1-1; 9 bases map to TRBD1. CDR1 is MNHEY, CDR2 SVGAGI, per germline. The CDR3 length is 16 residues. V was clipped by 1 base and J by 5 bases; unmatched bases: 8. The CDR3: CASSYFGQGSGTEAFF. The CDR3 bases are TGTGCCAGCAGTTACTTCGGACAGGGGAGCGGGACTGAAGCTTTCTTT.

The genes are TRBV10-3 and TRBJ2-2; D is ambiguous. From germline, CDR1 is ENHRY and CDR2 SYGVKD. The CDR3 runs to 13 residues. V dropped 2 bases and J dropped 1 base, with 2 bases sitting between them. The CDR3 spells CAISEVNTGELFF. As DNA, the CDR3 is TGTGCCATCAGTGAGGTGAACACCGGGGAGCTGTTTTTT.

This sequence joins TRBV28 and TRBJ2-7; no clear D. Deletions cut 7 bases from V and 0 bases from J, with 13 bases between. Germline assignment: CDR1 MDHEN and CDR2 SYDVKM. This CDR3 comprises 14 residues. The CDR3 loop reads CASIPSPISYEQYF. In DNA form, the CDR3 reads TGTGCCAGCATACCGTCCCCAATCTCCTACGAGCAGTACTTC. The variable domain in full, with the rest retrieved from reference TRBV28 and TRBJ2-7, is DVKVTQSSRYLVKRTGEKVFLECVQDMDHENMFWYRQDPGLGLRLIYFSYDVKMKEKGDIPEGYSVSREKKERFSLILESASTNQTSMYLCASIPSPISYEQYFGPGTRLTVT.

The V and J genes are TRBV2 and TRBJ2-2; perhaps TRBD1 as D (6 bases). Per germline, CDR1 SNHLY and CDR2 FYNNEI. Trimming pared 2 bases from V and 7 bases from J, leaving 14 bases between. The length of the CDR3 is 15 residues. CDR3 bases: TGTGCCAGCAGTGAACTCGGGACATCGAACGGGGAGCTGTTTTTT. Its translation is CASSELGTSNGELFF.

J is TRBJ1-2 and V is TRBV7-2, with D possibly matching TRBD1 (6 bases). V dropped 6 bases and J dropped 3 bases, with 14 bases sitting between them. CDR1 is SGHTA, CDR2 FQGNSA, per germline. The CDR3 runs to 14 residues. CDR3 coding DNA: TGTGCCAGCAGTGCGGGACACCAAGACTATGGCTACACCTTC. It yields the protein CASSAGHQDYGYTF.

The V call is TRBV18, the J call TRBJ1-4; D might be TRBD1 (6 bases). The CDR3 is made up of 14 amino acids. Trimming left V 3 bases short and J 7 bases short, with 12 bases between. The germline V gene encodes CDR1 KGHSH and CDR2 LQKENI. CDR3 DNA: TGTGCCAGCTCACCCAGGGGCCGAGGTGAAAAACTGTTTTTT. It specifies CASSPRGRGEKLFF.

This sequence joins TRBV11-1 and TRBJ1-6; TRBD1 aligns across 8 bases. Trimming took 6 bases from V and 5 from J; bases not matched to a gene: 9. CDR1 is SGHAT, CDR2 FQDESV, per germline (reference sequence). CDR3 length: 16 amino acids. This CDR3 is CASSRTGSGNNSPLHF. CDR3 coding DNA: TGTGCCAGCAGTCGGACAGGGAGCGGGAATAATTCACCCCTCCACTTT.

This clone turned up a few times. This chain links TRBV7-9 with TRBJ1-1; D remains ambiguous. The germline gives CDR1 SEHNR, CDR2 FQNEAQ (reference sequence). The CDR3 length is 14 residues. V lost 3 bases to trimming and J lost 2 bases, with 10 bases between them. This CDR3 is CASSFFSGNTEAFF. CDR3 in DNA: TGTGCCAGCAGCTTCTTTTCAGGAAACACTGAAGCTTTCTTT. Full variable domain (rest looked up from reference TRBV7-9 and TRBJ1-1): DTGVSQNPRHKITKRGQNVTFRCDPISEHNRLYWYRQTLGQGPEFLTYFQNEAQLEKSRLLSDRFSAERPKGSFSTLEIQRTEQGDSAMYLCASSFFSGNTEAFFGQGTRLTVV.

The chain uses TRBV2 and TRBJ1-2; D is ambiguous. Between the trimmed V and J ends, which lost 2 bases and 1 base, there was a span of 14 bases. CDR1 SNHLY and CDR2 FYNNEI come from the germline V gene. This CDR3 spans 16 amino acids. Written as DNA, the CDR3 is TGTGCCAGCAGTGAATCAACACAAACCGGTAACTATGGCTACACCTTC. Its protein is CASSESTQTGNYGYTF.

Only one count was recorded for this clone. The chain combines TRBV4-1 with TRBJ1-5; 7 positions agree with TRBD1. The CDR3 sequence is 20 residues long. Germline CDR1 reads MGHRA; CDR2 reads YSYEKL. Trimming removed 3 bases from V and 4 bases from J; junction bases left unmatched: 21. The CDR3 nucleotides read TGCGCCAGCAGCCAGAACTCACAGGGGTACAATACTCCTGTTAATCAGCCCCAGCATTTT. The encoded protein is CASSQNSQGYNTPVNQPQHF.